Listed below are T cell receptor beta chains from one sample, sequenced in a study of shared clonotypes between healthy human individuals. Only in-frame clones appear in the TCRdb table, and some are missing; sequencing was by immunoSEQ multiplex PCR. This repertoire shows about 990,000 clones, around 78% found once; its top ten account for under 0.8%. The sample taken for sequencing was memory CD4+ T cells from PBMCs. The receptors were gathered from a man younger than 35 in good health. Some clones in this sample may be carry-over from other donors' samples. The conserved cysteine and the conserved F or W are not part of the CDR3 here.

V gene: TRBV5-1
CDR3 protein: ASSPGQGAYEQY

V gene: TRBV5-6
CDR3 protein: ASSPAVTGNYEQY

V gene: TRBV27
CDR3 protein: ASKDYEQY

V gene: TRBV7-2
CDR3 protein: ASSLLSGSLTDTQY

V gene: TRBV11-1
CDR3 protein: ASSVDRGLISGANVLT

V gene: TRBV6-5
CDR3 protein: ASSSIRQVYNEQF

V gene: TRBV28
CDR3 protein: ATSPAGLGPDEQY

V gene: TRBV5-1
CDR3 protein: ASSLTGPGETQY

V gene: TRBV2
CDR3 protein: ASLRDRGYEQY

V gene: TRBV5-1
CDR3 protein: ASSLDGTNNEQF

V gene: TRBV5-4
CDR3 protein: ASSTGGGGSYNEQF

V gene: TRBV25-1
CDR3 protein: ASSDQGSYGYT

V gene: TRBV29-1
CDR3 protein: SVLSSGKAYNEQF

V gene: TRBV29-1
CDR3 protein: SGDSPSYGYT

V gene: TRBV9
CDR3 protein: ASSVAGGQGDTQY

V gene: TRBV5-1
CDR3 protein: ASSRAWETQY

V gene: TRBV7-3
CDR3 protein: ASSLGWNNEQF

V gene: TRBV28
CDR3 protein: ASRQGSWTEAF

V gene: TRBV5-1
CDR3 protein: ASSLAGEDYGYT

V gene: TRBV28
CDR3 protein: ASSLWAGGQETQY

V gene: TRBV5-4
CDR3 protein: ASSPREDGNGYT

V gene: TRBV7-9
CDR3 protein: ASSFPGLELGVQY

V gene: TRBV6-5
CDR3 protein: ASSPQGQVGGTQY

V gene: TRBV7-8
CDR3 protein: ASSLSSTSGSRDTQY

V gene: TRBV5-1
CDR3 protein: ASSETGGLNTGELF

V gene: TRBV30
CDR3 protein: AWSGRAYNEQF

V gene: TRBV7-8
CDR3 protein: ASSLSGRSREQY

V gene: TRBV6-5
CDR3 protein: ASSYSRLAGAYEQY

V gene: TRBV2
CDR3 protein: ASSPDGRSYEQY

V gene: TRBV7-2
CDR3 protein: ASSLVSGVNTGELF

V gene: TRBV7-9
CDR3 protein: ASSAIGSQPQH

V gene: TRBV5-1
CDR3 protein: ASSPTGRPENTEAF